This TCR beta chain was documented in a study of shared clonotypes between healthy human individuals. Study observations and caveats: Rarefaction indicated that sorted-subset sequencing remained incomplete although depth was large. A small donor pool kept down the genetic and exposure-history diversity that was represented.

CDR3 length: 15 residues. Losses at the gene ends were 5 bases for V and 4 bases for J; bases not matched to a gene: 8. Germline lookup yields CDR1 MNHNY and CDR2 SVGAGI (reference sequence). TCRdb's table, derived via immunoSEQ multiplex PCR, lists solely in-frame clones and lacks some. The sample has hundreds of thousands of clones; around 96% are singletons. A note on this clone: What it binds is not known.

In the naive CD8 group, cells lacked CD45RO and were positively selected for CCR7, so terminally differentiated effector memory CD45RA+ cells were left out. Participating donors were healthy, HIV-negative adults free of recent acute infections or vaccinations. The receptor was derived from a man in his thirties or forties in good health. This sequence joins TRBV6-6 and TRBJ2-1, with 7 bases identical to TRBD2. Material: naive CD8+ T cells sorted from blood. The CDR3, as DNA: TGTGCCAGCAGTCAGGCTAGCGGTCAATACAATGAGCAGTTCTTC. Its translation: CASSQASGQYNEQFF.